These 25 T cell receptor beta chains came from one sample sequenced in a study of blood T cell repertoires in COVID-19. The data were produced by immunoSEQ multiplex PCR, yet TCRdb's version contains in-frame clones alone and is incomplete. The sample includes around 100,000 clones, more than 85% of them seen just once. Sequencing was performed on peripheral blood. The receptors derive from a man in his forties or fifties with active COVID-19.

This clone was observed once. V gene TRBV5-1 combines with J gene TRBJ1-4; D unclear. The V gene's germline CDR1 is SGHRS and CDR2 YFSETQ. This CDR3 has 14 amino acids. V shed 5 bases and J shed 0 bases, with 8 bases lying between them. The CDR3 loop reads CASRNGATNEKLFF. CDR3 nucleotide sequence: TGCGCCAGCAGGAACGGTGCAACTAATGAAAAACTGTTTTTT.

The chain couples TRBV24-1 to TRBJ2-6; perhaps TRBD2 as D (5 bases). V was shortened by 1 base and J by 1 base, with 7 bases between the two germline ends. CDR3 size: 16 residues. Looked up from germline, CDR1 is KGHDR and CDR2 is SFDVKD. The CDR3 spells CATSDLAESGANVLTF. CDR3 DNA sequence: TGTGCCACCAGTGATTTAGCGGAGTCTGGGGCCAACGTCCTGACTTTC.

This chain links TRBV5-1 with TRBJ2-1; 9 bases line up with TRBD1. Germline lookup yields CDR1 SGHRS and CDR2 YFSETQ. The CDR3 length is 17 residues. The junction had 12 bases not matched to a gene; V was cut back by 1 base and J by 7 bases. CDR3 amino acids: CASSLSTLSTGGNEQFF. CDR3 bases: TGCGCCAGCAGCTTGTCGACTCTCTCGACAGGGGGAAATGAGCAGTTCTTC.

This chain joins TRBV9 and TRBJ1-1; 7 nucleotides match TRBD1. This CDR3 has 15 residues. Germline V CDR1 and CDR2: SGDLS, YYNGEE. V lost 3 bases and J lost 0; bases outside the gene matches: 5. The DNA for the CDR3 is TGTGCCAGCAGCGCGGTCAGGGGGGTGAACACTGAAGCTTTCTTT. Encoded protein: CASSAVRGVNTEAFF.

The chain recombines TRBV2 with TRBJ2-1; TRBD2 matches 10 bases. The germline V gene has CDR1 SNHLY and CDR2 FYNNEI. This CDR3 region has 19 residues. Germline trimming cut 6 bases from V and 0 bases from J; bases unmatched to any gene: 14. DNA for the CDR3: TGTGCCAGCAGGCCGGGACTAGCGCCGATAAATAGCTCCTACAATGAGCAGTTCTTC. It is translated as CASRPGLAPINSSYNEQFF.

This CDR3 is CASSPDRFNEKLFF. The CDR3 DNA is TGCGCCAGCAGCCCGGACAGATTTAATGAAAAACTGTTTTTT. The rearrangement uses TRBV5-1 and TRBJ1-4, with D possibly TRBD1 on 6 matching bases. Germline assignment: CDR1 SGHRS and CDR2 YFSETQ. V was cut by 4 bases and J by 4 bases, with 11 bases left in between. There are 14 residues in the CDR3. Based on the CDR3 plus reference TRBV5-1 and TRBJ1-4, the full variable domain is KAGVTQTPRYLIKTRGQQVTLSCSPISGHRSVSWYQQTPGQGLQFLFEYFSETQRNKGNFPGRFSGRQFSNSRSEMNVSTLELGDSALYLCASSPDRFNEKLFFGSGTQLSVL.

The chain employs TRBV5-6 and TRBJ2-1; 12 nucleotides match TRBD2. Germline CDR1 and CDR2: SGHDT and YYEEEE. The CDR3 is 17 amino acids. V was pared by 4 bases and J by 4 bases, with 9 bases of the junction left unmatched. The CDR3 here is CASSPEYGLAGYNEQFF. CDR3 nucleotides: TGTGCCAGCAGCCCGGAATACGGACTAGCGGGGTACAATGAGCAGTTCTTC.

The CDR3: CASSQGTRSSGKETQYF. The CDR3 region has the DNA TGTGCCAGCAGTCAAGGGACCCGGTCTAGCGGGAAAGAGACCCAGTACTTC. The V gene is TRBV6-2 or TRBV6-3, the J gene TRBJ2-5; 9 nucleotides agree with TRBD2. V was clipped by 5 bases and J by 3 bases; unmatched bases: 13. The germline V gene encodes CDR1 MNHEY and CDR2 SVGEGT. The CDR3 loop spans 17 amino acids.

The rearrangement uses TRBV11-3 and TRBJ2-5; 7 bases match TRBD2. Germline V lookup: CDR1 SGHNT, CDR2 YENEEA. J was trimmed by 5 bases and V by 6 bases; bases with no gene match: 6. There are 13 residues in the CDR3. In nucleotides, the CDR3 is TGTGCCAGCAGTTTAATGGGAGGGGAGACCCAGTACTTC. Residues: CASSLMGGETQYF.

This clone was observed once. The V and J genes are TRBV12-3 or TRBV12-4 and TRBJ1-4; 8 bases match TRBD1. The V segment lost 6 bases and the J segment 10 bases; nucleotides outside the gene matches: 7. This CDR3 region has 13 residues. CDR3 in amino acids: CASRETGEGKLFF. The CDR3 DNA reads TGTGCCAGCAGGGAGACAGGGGAAGGAAAACTGTTTTTT.

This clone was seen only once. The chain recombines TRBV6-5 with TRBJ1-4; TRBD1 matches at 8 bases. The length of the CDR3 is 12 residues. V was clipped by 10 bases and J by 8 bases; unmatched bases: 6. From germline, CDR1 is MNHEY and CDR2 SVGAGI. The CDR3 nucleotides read TGTGCCACCTCTTACAGGGGGGAAAAACTGTTTTTT. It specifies CATSYRGEKLFF.

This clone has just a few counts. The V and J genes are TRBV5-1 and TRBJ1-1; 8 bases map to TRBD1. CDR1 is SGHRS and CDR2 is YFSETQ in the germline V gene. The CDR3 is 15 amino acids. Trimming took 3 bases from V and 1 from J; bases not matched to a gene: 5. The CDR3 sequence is CASSYQGQENTEAFF. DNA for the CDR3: TGCGCCAGCAGCTACCAGGGACAGGAGAACACTGAAGCTTTCTTT. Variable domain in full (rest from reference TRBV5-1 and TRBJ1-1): KAGVTQTPRYLIKTRGQQVTLSCSPISGHRSVSWYQQTPGQGLQFLFEYFSETQRNKGNFPGRFSGRQFSNSRSEMNVSTLELGDSALYLCASSYQGQENTEAFFGQGTRLTVV.

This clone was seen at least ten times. This CDR3 is CASSPTGDGGNEQFF. The CDR3 coding sequence is TGTGCCAGCAGCCCTACAGGGGACGGGGGCAATGAGCAGTTCTTC. V is TRBV5-4 and J is TRBJ2-1, with a weak D call TRBD1 (7 bases). V was cut by 4 bases and J by 6 bases, with 17 bases left in between. CDR1 is SGHNT and CDR2 is YYREEE in the germline V gene (reference sequence). The CDR3 totals 15 residues.

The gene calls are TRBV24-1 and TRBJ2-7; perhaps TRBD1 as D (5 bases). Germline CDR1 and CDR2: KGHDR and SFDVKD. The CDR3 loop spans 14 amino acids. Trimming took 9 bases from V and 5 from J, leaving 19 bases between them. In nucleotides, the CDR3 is TGTGCCACCCTACGAGGACAAGGGCAGGACGAGCAGTACGTC. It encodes CATLRGQGQDEQYV.

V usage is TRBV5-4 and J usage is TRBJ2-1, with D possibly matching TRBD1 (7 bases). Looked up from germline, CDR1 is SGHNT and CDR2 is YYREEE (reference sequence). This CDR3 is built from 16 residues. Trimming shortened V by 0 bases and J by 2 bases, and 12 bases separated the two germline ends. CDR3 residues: CASSLGRGQTYNEQFF. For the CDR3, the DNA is TGTGCCAGCAGCTTGGGGAGGGGGCAGACCTACAATGAGCAGTTCTTC.

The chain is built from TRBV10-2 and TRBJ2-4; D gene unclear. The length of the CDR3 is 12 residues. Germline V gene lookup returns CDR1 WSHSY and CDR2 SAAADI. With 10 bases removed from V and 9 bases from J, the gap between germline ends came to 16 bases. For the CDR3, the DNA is TGCGCCACCGCTCCGCAGGAATCCATTCAGTACTTC. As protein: CATAPQESIQYF.

In DNA, the CDR3 is TGTGCCAGCACGGTGCTGCCCCGCAATGAGCAGTTCTTC. Translated: CASTVLPRNEQFF. The chain is built from TRBV2 and TRBJ2-1; no firm D call. The CDR3 is 13 residues long. In germline, CDR1 is SNHLY, CDR2 FYNNEI. Trimming took 7 bases from V and 6 from J, leaving 13 bases between them.

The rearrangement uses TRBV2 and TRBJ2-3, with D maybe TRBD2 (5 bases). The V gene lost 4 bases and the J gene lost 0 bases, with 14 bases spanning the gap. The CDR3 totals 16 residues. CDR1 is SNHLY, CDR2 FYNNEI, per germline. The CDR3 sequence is CASSAERISSTDTQYF. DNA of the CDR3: TGTGCCAGCAGTGCCGAGCGGATTTCTAGCACAGATACGCAGTATTTT.

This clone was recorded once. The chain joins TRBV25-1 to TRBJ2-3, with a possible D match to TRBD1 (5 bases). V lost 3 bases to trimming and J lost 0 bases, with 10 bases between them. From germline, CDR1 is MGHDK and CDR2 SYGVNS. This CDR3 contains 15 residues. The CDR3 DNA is TGTGCCAGCAGTGACTCCAGGGAAAGCACAGATACGCAGTATTTT. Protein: CASSDSRESTDTQYF.

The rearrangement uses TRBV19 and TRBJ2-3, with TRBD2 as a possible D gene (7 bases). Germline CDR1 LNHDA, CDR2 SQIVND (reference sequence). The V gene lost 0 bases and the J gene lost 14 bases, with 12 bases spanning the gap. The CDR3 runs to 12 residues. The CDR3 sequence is CASSIDRGARYF. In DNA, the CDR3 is TGTGCCAGTAGTATAGACCGGGGGGCTCGGTATTTT. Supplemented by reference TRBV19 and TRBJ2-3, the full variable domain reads DGGITQSPKYLFRKEGQNVTLSCEQNLNHDAMYWYRQDPGQGLRLIYYSQIVNDFQKGDIAEGYSVSREKKESFPLTVTSAQKNPTAFYLCASSIDRGARYFGPGTRLTVL.

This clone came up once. The CDR3 bases are TGTGCCAGCTCACCAATTCCGCAGGTGTACGAGCAGTACGTC. Encoded protein: CASSPIPQVYEQYV. The rearrangement links TRBV18 to TRBJ2-7; the D is unclear. Germline CDR1 is KGHSH and CDR2 is LQKENI. V lost 2 bases and J lost 4, with 12 bases in between. The CDR3 spans 14 residues.

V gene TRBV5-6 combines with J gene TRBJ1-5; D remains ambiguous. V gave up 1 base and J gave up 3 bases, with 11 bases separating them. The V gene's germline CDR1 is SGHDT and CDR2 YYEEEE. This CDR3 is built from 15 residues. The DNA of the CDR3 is TGTGCCAGCAGCTTGTGGTCAGGCCACAATCAGCCCCAGCATTTT. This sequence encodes CASSLWSGHNQPQHF.

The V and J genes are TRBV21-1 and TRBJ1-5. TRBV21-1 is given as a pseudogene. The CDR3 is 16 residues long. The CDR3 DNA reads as TGTGCCAGCAGCCGACTAGCCAAAGGGGAAAATCAGCCCCAGCATTTT. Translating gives CASSRLAKGENQPQHF.

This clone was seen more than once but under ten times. CDR3 coding DNA: TGTGCCAGCTCCAAAGGAGGTGGGTCCTACAATGAGCAGTTCTTC. Residues: CASSKGGGSYNEQFF. The chain is built from TRBV7-9 and TRBJ2-1, with D tentatively TRBD2 (5 bases). Germline values: CDR1 SEHNR, CDR2 FQNEAQ (reference sequence). V was cut by 8 bases and J by 1 base, with 15 bases left in between. The CDR3 has 15 residues.

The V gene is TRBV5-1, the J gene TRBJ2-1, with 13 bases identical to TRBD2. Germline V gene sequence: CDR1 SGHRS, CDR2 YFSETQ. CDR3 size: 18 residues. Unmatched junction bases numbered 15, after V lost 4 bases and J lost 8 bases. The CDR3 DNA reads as TGCGCCAGCAGCCCGGGACACGGACTAGCGGGAGAATTCGATGAGCAGTTCTTC. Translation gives CASSPGHGLAGEFDEQFF.